This TCR beta chain originates from a study of blood T cell repertoires in COVID-19. Turning to the study itself: Italy, Spain and the United States were the sources of the convalescent and acute COVID-19 samples. T cells, B-cell-depleted T cells, or PBMCs supplied cDNA or gDNA.

V shed 3 bases, J shed 0 bases, and the junction held 14 bases outside the gene matches. The CDR3 runs 18 residues. Germline CDR1 GTSNPN, CDR2 SVGIG (reference sequence). As originally analysed: Amplification of reference gene primers was used by the study to estimate nucleated cell counts. The table came from immunoSEQ multiplex PCR; TCRdb's copy has only in-frame clones and leaves some out. V and J calls and clone size are those listed in that table; D and trimming were worked out from the DNA. Here the sample spans 75,000 to 95,000 clones, 85% to 90% being singletons. The TCR comes from a human donor in a cohort sampled during active COVID-19. Sequences were obtained from peripheral blood. The chain recombines TRBV30 with TRBJ2-7; 10 bases map to TRBD2. The CDR3 coding sequence is TGTGCCTGGAGGCAAAGGGGGCTCAGGACTAGCGGCTCCTACGAGCAGTACTTC. It encodes CAWRQRGLRTSGSYEQYF. Looking up the rest from reference TRBV30 and TRBJ2-7 gives the full variable domain: SQTIHQWPATLVQPVGSPLSLECTVEGTSNPNLYWYRQAAGRGLQLLFYSVGIGQISSEVPQNLSASRPQDRQFILSSKKLLLSDSGFYLCAWRQRGLRTSGSYEQYFGPGTRLTVT.